Each of the 4 T cell receptor beta chains below was sequenced from the same sample in a study of pediatric ulcerative colitis (dated by TCRdb to about 2019). During colonoscopy, one to two rectal pinch biopsies were obtained for research purposes. The library was prepared using the immunoSEQ multiplex PCR assay. TCRdb stores this immuneACCESS table with in-frame sequences only. Part of the clones is absent; in the studies checked, under half of the shortfall reflects unresolved V genes, and no reason is known for the rest. The sample table holds about 36,000 clones, of which less than 80% were seen once. Together, the top ten hold about 0.73% of the sample. Source material: gut tissue. These receptors were obtained from a boy aged 10-17 years with moderate ulcerative colitis.

The genes are TRBV30 and TRBJ1-5; a weak D match, TRBD1 (5 bases). CDR3 length: 13 amino acids. The germline V gene has CDR1 GTSNPN and CDR2 SVGIG (reference sequence). V lost 1 base and J lost 5, with 9 bases in between. The CDR3 nucleotides read TGTGCCTGGAGTGGGGACTCCGATCAGCCCCAGCATTTT. Encoded protein: CAWSGDSDQPQHF.

The genes are TRBV2 and TRBJ2-7, with D possibly matching TRBD2 (6 bases). Per the germline V gene, CDR1 is SNHLY and CDR2 is FYNNEI. The CDR3 loop spans 14 amino acids. V was trimmed by 6 bases and J by 4 bases, leaving 16 bases between them. The CDR3 loop reads CASRVGGGTYEQYF. CDR3 coding DNA: TGTGCCAGCAGGGTAGGCGGAGGGACTTACGAGCAGTACTTC.

The rearrangement joins TRBV9 to TRBJ2-1, with unresolved D. The germline V and J ends were trimmed by 4 bases and 3 bases, with 8 bases remaining between them. Germline CDR1 and CDR2: SGDLS and YYNGEE. The CDR3 covers 13 residues. The CDR3 bases are TGTGCCAGCAGCCCCCGAAACTACAATGAGCAGTTCTTC. Protein: CASSPRNYNEQFF. The complete variable domain, with remaining parts taken from reference TRBV9 and TRBJ2-1, reads DSGVTQTPKHLITATGQRVTLRCSPRSGDLSVYWYQQSLDQGLQFLIQYYNGEERAKGNILERFSAQQFPDLHSELNLSSLELGDSALYFCASSPRNYNEQFFGPGTRLTVL.

This clone was detected a few times. This sequence joins TRBV7-9 and TRBJ1-6; no clear D. In germline, CDR1 is SEHNR, CDR2 FQNEAQ (reference sequence). The CDR3 runs to 14 residues. The V end was cut by 5 bases, the J end by 7 bases, with 12 bases between. In DNA, the CDR3 is TGTGCCAGCAGCCAGAGGACCCTAAATTCACCCCTCCACTTT. It specifies CASSQRTLNSPLHF.